Each of the 9 T cell receptor beta chains below was sequenced from the same sample in a study of blood T cells in healthy people across ages. Primers used in a second PCR of about 7 to 12 cycles were a sample-barcoded 5' primer and a J-beta primer mix. MiXCR, run by TCRdb on the 5' RACE reads, gives a single entry per CDR3 protein. The data show about 970,000 distinct CDR3 sequences, with roughly 47% seen just once and roughly a fifth held by the top ten. Input material: blood. Receptors originate from a woman in her sixties in good health.

V usage is TRBV7-9 and J usage is TRBJ2-1; 12 bases agree with TRBD2. The germline gives CDR1 SEHNR, CDR2 FQNEAQ (reference sequence). This CDR3 spans 15 amino acids. The junction had 6 bases not matched to a gene; V was cut back by 3 bases and J by 9 bases. The CDR3 spells CASSFLAGGAGEQFF. The CDR3 nucleotides read TGTGCCAGCAGCTTTCTAGCGGGAGGGGCAGGTGAGCAGTTCTTC.

The rearrangement links TRBV7-2 to TRBJ2-1; 9 bases align to TRBD2. The end of the DNA fits TRBJ2-7 better, so the J call may be wrong. The CDR3 consists of 16 residues. CDR1 and CDR2 (germline): SGHTA, FQGNSA. The CDR3 protein is CASSAPSGKASYEQYF. In DNA, the CDR3 is TGTGCCAGCAGCGCTCCTAGCGGGAAGGCATCCTACGAGCAGTACTTC.

This clonotype has more than one count but fewer than ten. V and J are TRBV7-3 and TRBJ2-5; 11 bases fit TRBD2. The germline V gene encodes CDR1 SGHTA and CDR2 FQGTGA. The CDR3 contains 15 residues. The V and J ends lost 5 bases and 4 bases, in that order; junction bases with no gene match: 6. The CDR3 coding sequence is TGTGCCAGCAGCCCAGATAGCGGGAGGGCAGAGACCCAGTACTTC. It specifies CASSPDSGRAETQYF. Supplemented by reference TRBV7-3 and TRBJ2-5, the full variable domain reads GAGVSQTPSNKVTEKGKYVELRCDPISGHTALYWYRQSLGQGPEFLIYFQGTGAADDSGLPNDRFFAVRPEGSVSTLKIQRTERGDSAVYLCASSPDSGRAETQYFGPGTRLLVL.

This clonotype has a handful of counts. J is TRBJ2-5 and V is TRBV6-5; 7 positions agree with TRBD1. This CDR3 has 15 amino acids. The ends lost 1 base at V and 1 base at J; junction bases unmatched: 3. Germline values: CDR1 MNHEY, CDR2 SVGAGI. This chain's CDR3 is CASSYLGTVQETQYF. As DNA, the CDR3 is TGTGCCAGCAGTTACTTGGGGACAGTCCAAGAGACCCAGTACTTC.

The sample holds a few counts of this clonotype. V is TRBV5-1 and J is TRBJ2-3; D is uncertain. The V end was cut by 2 bases, the J end by 0 bases, with 13 bases between. Germline CDR1 is SGHRS and CDR2 is YFSETQ. The CDR3 is made up of 16 amino acids. The CDR3 bases are TGCGCCAGCAGCTTTGGCGGAGCCCATAGCACAGATACGCAGTATTTT. It yields the protein CASSFGGAHSTDTQYF.

The V call is TRBV2, the J call TRBJ1-5; the D is unclear. CDR3 length equals 12 residues. With 7 bases removed from V and 7 bases from J, the gap between germline ends came to 11 bases. Germline V gives CDR1 SNHLY, CDR2 FYNNEI. DNA of the CDR3: TGTGCCAGCACGGGAGAAGCCCAGCCCCAGCATTTT. Its protein product is CASTGEAQPQHF. Filled out from reference TRBV2 and TRBJ1-5, the complete variable domain reads EPEVTQTPSHQVTQMGQEVILRCVPISNHLYFYWYRQILGQKVEFLVSFYNNEISEKSEIFDDQFSVERPDGSNFTLKIRSTKLEDSAMYFCASTGEAQPQHFGDGTRLSIL.

The V call is TRBV12-3 or TRBV12-4, the J call TRBJ1-1; D call uncertain. Trimming cost V 3 bases and J 6 bases, with 8 bases left between them. The CDR3 extends over 12 amino acids. The CDR3 is CASSFNAPEAFF. The DNA for the CDR3 is TGTGCCAGCAGTTTTAACGCCCCTGAAGCTTTCTTT.

The genes are TRBV27 and TRBJ2-7, with TRBD2 as a possible D gene (6 bases). This CDR3 is built from 13 residues. Trimming removed 6 bases at V and 3 bases at J, with 12 bases between. Germline V gene data show CDR1 as MNHEY and CDR2 as SMNVEV (reference sequence). The CDR3 is CASRLATNYEQYF. The CDR3 DNA reads TGTGCCAGCAGACTAGCTACTAACTACGAGCAGTACTTC.

The chain employs TRBV20-1 and TRBJ2-4; D may be TRBD1 or TRBD2 (6 bases each). The V end lost 4 bases, the J end lost 1 base, and 14 bases lay between the germline ends. The CDR3 is 15 amino acids. Germline-derived CDR1 and CDR2 are DFQATT and SNEGSKA (reference sequence). CDR3 coding DNA: TGCAGTGCTATTCAATTAGGGGGGGCCAAAAACATTCAGTACTTC. As protein: CSAIQLGGAKNIQYF.